What follows is one TCR beta chain and its context. Its antigen is not yet known. Base-call qualities are not available, and no considerably larger clone is one nucleotide away. Per the publication, the time point label means: pretreatment peripheral blood. The cohort comprised fewer than 35 patients with locally advanced or metastatic urothelial carcinoma treated at Memorial Sloan Kettering on a trial protocol. Peripheral blood mononuclear cells were collected pretreatment and during treatment, with between 1 and 8 total time points per patient. The Qiagen DNeasy Blood extraction kit was used to purify genomic DNA from total PBMCs and from tumor samples. PBMCs were collected pretreatment and during treatment, and were isolated and stored as previously described. The sample comes from a study of PD-L1 blockade in urothelial cancer (dated by TCRdb to 2016 to 2017). Regarding the research as a whole: All patients started therapy around 2014 and received atezolizumab 1,200 mg intravenously every 3 weeks. Progression-free survival longer than 6 months counted as durable clinical benefit, and TCR features were additionally tested against both progression-free and overall survival. Around 29 patients had pretreatment blood TCR-seq, some 25 had at least one posttreatment blood collection, and some 25 had tumor TCR-seq. An ECOG performance status of 0 or 1 was recorded for the patients, and 0 to 3 prior chemotherapy regimens had been received by the patients. Roughly 9 patients reached durable clinical benefit, while 15 to 25 patients did not. Somatic, immune and clinical correlates of response to PD-L1 blockade with atezolizumab in urothelial cancer were the focus of an exploratory multi-omic analysis. About nine tenths of the roughly 29 patients were males with bladder-origin urothelial cancer, and about two thirds of the roughly 30 reported a prior smoking history. Blood samples were analyzed at two time points: 3 weeks after treatment start (second dose) and 6 weeks after treatment start. Pretreatment tumor samples and matched peripheral blood, collected serially before and after atezolizumab treatment, underwent TCR sequencing. Whole exome sequencing and RNA sequencing of pretreatment tumors were performed alongside TCR sequencing in the same patients. Blood samples yielded a median of around 150,000 T cells and more than 80,000 unique TCRs, with median clonality around 0.083. Overall results and qualifications from the work: A pretreatment peripheral blood TCR clonality below the median was linked to improved progression-free and overall survival. At 3 weeks after the start of treatment, tumor-associated TCR clones in peripheral blood had expanded more in patients with durable benefit (n of about 21, p = 0.022). Small sample size (n of about 30) and many exploratory analyses mean the results are intended to be hypothesis-generating.

Synthetic TCR analog templates were spiked into each PCR so that absolute template abundance could be estimated from read counts. The immunoSEQ assay used bias-controlled V and J gene primers to amplify TCRbeta CDR3 regions from genomic DNA. Sequencing of rearranged TCRbeta segments was performed at approximately 20X coverage. On the authors' methods: Sequencing errors were corrected by clustering, and CDR3s were annotated against IMGT so that V, D and J genes could be assigned. Downstream analyses used only productive TCRbeta rearrangements and left out out-of-frame or stop-codon sequences. To compute clonality, Shannon entropy was normalized by the log of the number of unique productive sequences and then subtracted from one. Clones differing between time points or between blood and tumor were identified by Fisher's exact test with Benjamini-Hochberg correction at adjusted p below 0.01. The clones in this table, taken by TCRdb from immuneACCESS, are in-frame only. Not every clone is retained; where verified, under half of the shortfall comes from an unresolved V gene, and the cause of the rest is unknown. For V, J and clone size, that table is used; D and trimming come from the DNA. The sample profile shows about 95,000 clones; 90% of them were found once. The leading ten clones occupy around 1.6% of the sample.

This material consisted of PBMCs, taken around atezolizumab (anti-PD-L1) treatment. The origin of this receptor is a man aged 55-75 years with urothelial cancer.

The DNA sequence is TGTGCCAGCACTCTGCTAGCAGCTAGCACAGATACGCAGTATTTT. Its coded protein is CASTLLAASTDTQYF. The chain couples TRBV28 to TRBJ2-3; TRBD2 is a possible D gene, resting on 5 matching bases. There are 15 amino acids in the CDR3, from cysteine to phenylalanine inclusive. The CDR3 DNA has 45 bases and is translated from base 1. Relative to germline, V is 7 bases shorter and J is 0 bases shorter, with 14 bases between their ends. The germline V gene specifies MDHEN as CDR1 and SYDVKM as CDR2.